The 20 T cell receptor beta chains below all came from one sample that was sequenced in a study of blood T cell repertoires in COVID-19. Sequenced by immunoSEQ multiplex PCR; TCRdb stores in-frame clones only, minus some. Among some 250,000 clones listed, approximately 86% were seen once. The specimen was peripheral blood. The receptors originated from a woman aged 25-40 years who had recovered from COVID-19.

This chain joins TRBV3-1 (or the pseudogene TRBV3-2) and TRBJ2-7; 9 positions match TRBD2. CDR3 size: 15 residues. J was trimmed by 3 bases and V by 6 bases; bases with no gene match: 9. Germline V gene sequence: CDR1 LGHDT, CDR2 YNNKEL (reference sequence). The CDR3 spells CASSLLAGTLYEQYF. DNA for the CDR3: TGTGCCAGCAGTCTCCTAGCGGGAACACTCTACGAGCAGTACTTC.

The chain uses TRBV2 and TRBJ2-2, with D perhaps TRBD1 (6 bases). Germline CDR1 reads SNHLY; CDR2 reads FYNNEI. V was cut by 6 bases and J by 0 bases, with 8 bases left in between. The CDR3 has 14 residues. CDR3 nucleotides: TGTGCCAGCAGGAGGACAGCGAACACCGGGGAGCTGTTTTTT. It is translated as CASRRTANTGELFF.

This chain joins TRBV7-9 and TRBJ2-7; possibly TRBD1 for D (5 bases). CDR3 size: 14 residues. The germline V gene encodes CDR1 SEHNR and CDR2 FQNEAQ (reference sequence). V shed 5 bases and J shed 2 bases, with 13 bases lying between them. In DNA, the CDR3 is TGTGCCAGCAGCCCGCAGGGTCCCCCCTACGAGCAGTACTTC. This translates into CASSPQGPPYEQYF.

The V gene is TRBV2, the J gene TRBJ1-2; D uncertain. The CDR3 covers 17 residues. Trimming left V 4 bases short and J 5 bases short, with 23 bases between. Germline V gene lookup returns CDR1 SNHLY and CDR2 FYNNEI. The CDR3 sequence is CASSASGRSGIGYGYTF. In DNA form, the CDR3 reads TGTGCCAGCAGTGCTTCCGGGAGGTCAGGCATCGGGTATGGCTACACCTTC.

This chain links TRBV7-3 with TRBJ2-5; D possibly corresponds to TRBD2 (6 bases). The CDR3 consists of 15 residues. CDR1 and CDR2 from the germline V gene are SGHTA and FQGTGA. V lost 0 bases and J lost 3, with 11 bases in between. The CDR3 region is CASSLTGLQKETQYF. The CDR3 nucleotides are TGTGCCAGCAGCTTAACAGGACTACAGAAAGAGACCCAGTACTTC.

This sequence joins TRBV5-1 and TRBJ1-4; 7 bases fit TRBD1. CDR1 is SGHRS and CDR2 is YFSETQ in the germline V gene. The CDR3 is 14 residues long. J gave up 6 bases and V 3 bases, and 5 bases lay outside the gene matches. CDR3 nucleotides: TGCGCCAGCAGCTGGGACAGTCGCTATGAAAAACTGTTTTTT. Encoded protein: CASSWDSRYEKLFF.

V gene TRBV18 combines with J gene TRBJ1-5, with unresolved D. The CDR3 covers 18 residues. The germline V gene has CDR1 KGHSH and CDR2 LQKENI. V shed 3 bases and J shed 0 bases, with 18 bases lying between them. CDR3 in amino acids: CASSPQPAGPHSNQPQHF. DNA of the CDR3: TGTGCCAGCTCACCCCAGCCTGCGGGCCCCCATAGCAATCAGCCCCAGCATTTT.

V gene TRBV5-1 combines with J gene TRBJ1-1, with D tentatively TRBD1 (5 bases). Trimming pared 0 bases from V and 0 bases from J, leaving 6 bases between. The CDR3 is 14 amino acids. Germline V CDR1 and CDR2: SGHRS, YFSETQ. The CDR3 region has the DNA TGCGCCAGCAGCTTGGCGACAGTGAACACTGAAGCTTTCTTT. This translates into CASSLATVNTEAFF.

The CDR3 reads CAGGGRNNQPQHF. CDR3 bases: TGTGCCGGCGGAGGACGGAACAATCAGCCCCAGCATTTT. The chain recombines TRBV19 with TRBJ1-5; D call uncertain. Germline loops: CDR1 LNHDA, CDR2 SQIVND (reference sequence). This CDR3 contains 13 residues. Deletions cut 11 bases from V and 3 bases from J, with 14 bases between. Full variable domain (outside the CDR3, taken from reference TRBV19 and TRBJ1-5): DGGITQSPKYLFRKEGQNVTLSCEQNLNHDAMYWYRQDPGQGLRLIYYSQIVNDFQKGDIAEGYSVSREKKESFPLTVTSAQKNPTAFYLCAGGGRNNQPQHFGDGTRLSIL.

This clone was seen just once. The chain couples TRBV18 to TRBJ1-5; D remains ambiguous. The CDR3 spans 13 residues. Deletions cut 4 bases from V and 1 base from J, with 5 bases between. CDR1 and CDR2 (germline): KGHSH, LQKENI. The CDR3 loop reads CASSRASNQPQHF. The CDR3 nucleotides are TGTGCCAGCTCACGGGCAAGCAATCAGCCCCAGCATTTT.

The J gene is TRBJ2-1, the V gene TRBV2, with 12 bases fitting TRBD2. The CDR3 sequence is 17 residues long. V shed 3 bases and J 5 bases; nucleotides not matched to a gene: 8. The germline CDR1 and CDR2 sequences are SNHLY and FYNNEI. CDR3 sequence (DNA): TGTGCCAGCAGTGATCTCCGACTAGCGGGGGCCGACAATGAGCAGTTCTTC. This translates into CASSDLRLAGADNEQFF.

This chain connects TRBV5-4 to TRBJ2-7; D is uncertain. This CDR3 is 12 amino acids long. V was pared by 2 bases and J by 0 bases, with 3 bases between. Looked up from germline, CDR1 is SGHNT and CDR2 is YYREEE (reference sequence). CDR3 nucleotide sequence: TGTGCCAGCAGCTTCGGCTCCTACGAGCAGTACTTC. This sequence encodes CASSFGSYEQYF.

The V and J genes are TRBV4-3 and TRBJ1-2; tentatively, D is TRBD1 (6 bases). V lost 1 base to trimming and J lost 8 bases, with 14 bases between them. The CDR3 covers 14 residues. Germline V gene data show CDR1 as LGHNA and CDR2 as YSLEER. Here the CDR3 reads CASSQGTGTGGYTF. CDR3 nucleotide sequence: TGCGCCAGCAGCCAAGGAACAGGGACGGGCGGCTACACCTTC.

The V call is TRBV3-1 (or the pseudogene TRBV3-2), the J call TRBJ1-2; 7 nucleotides agree with TRBD1. Germline V gives CDR1 LGHDT, CDR2 YNNKEL (reference sequence). Trimming removed 10 bases from V and 1 base from J; junction bases left unmatched: 12. This CDR3 spans 15 amino acids. The CDR3 region is CANPPGQGVNYGYTF. The CDR3, as DNA: TGTGCCAACCCACCGGGGCAGGGGGTTAACTATGGCTACACCTTC.

This rearrangement joins TRBV7-9 to TRBJ1-1; D is perhaps TRBD1 (5 bases). Germline CDR1 SEHNR, CDR2 FQNEAQ (reference sequence). The V gene lost 5 bases and the J gene lost 8 bases, with 12 bases spanning the gap. This CDR3 is 12 amino acids long. In DNA, the CDR3 is TGTGCCAGCAGCATTCAACAGGAAGAAGCTTTCTTT. It yields the protein CASSIQQEEAFF.

The chain has TRBV5-1 and TRBJ2-1, with 7 positions matching TRBD1. CDR3 length: 15 residues. The ends lost 4 bases at V and 1 base at J; junction bases unmatched: 5. CDR1 and CDR2 from the germline V gene are SGHRS and YFSETQ. In DNA, the CDR3 is TGCGCCAGCAGCCCCGGGACAGCTTCCTACAATGAGCAGTTCTTC. The encoded protein is CASSPGTASYNEQFF. Using reference TRBV5-1 and TRBJ2-1 for the parts outside the CDR3, the full variable domain is KAGVTQTPRYLIKTRGQQVTLSCSPISGHRSVSWYQQTPGQGLQFLFEYFSETQRNKGNFPGRFSGRQFSNSRSEMNVSTLELGDSALYLCASSPGTASYNEQFFGPGTRLTVL.

The sample holds one count of this clone. The V gene is TRBV7-6, the J gene TRBJ2-5; TRBD2 matches at 9 bases. Germline lookup yields CDR1 SGHVS and CDR2 FNYEAQ. V trimming: 5 bases; J trimming: 7 bases; junction bases outside the gene matches: 14. This CDR3 is built from 16 residues. Here the CDR3 reads CASSPTSGPSGGTQYF. CDR3 DNA: TGTGCCAGCAGCCCAACTAGCGGGCCTTCCGGGGGGACCCAGTACTTC.

The chain uses TRBV14 and TRBJ2-7; D is undetermined. The CDR3 length is 12 residues. V dropped 1 base and J dropped 6 bases, with 7 bases sitting between them. Germline V gives CDR1 SGHDN, CDR2 FVKESK. The CDR3 DNA follows: TGTGCCAGCAGCCAAGTTGGGCCCGAGCAGTACTTC. The encoded protein is CASSQVGPEQYF.

The rearrangement links TRBV5-5 to TRBJ1-1; 7 nucleotides match TRBD1. V lost 4 bases and J lost 4; bases outside the gene matches: 7. The CDR3 sequence is 14 residues long. CDR1 SGHKS and CDR2 YYEKEE come from the germline V gene (reference sequence). The CDR3 region has the DNA TGTGCCAGCAGCGCGACAGGGTTGGGCACTGAAGCTTTCTTT. It specifies CASSATGLGTEAFF.

J is TRBJ2-5 and V is TRBV7-9, with 10 bases that match TRBD2. Per germline, CDR1 SEHNR and CDR2 FQNEAQ (reference sequence). This CDR3 region has 16 residues. Losses at the gene ends were 4 bases for V and 1 base for J; bases not matched to a gene: 6. The DNA of the CDR3 is TGTGCCAGCAGCTCCCCACTAGCGGGAAGCCAAGAGACCCAGTACTTC. Protein sequence: CASSSPLAGSQETQYF.